Listed below are T cell receptor beta chains from one sample, sequenced in a study of T cell changes during pregnancy in multiple sclerosis. The protocol was immunoSEQ multiplex PCR, while the TCRdb copy is restricted to in-frame clones and leaves out a portion. This table has about 50,000 clones, approximately 91% appearing once. This specimen was CD4+ T cells from peripheral blood mononuclear cells, taken in the second trimester of pregnancy. The receptors shown here come from a female donor with multiple sclerosis, enrolled in a pregnancy study. Both conserved end residues are part of each CDR3. Each record gives: clone size, V gene, D gene, J gene, CDR3 protein, CDR3 DNA. The D gene is left open where the match is weak. A clone size is listed for some rows: how often the clone was seen (once, few, many), or a class if it is expanded.

once	TRBV5-1	-	TRBJ1-6	CASSQTGESPLHF	TGCGCCAGCAGCCAGACAGGTGAATCACCCCTCCACTTT
-	TRBV19	-	TRBJ2-3	CASTAPPGFPDTQYF	TGTGCCAGTACGGCTCCTCCGGGGTTTCCAGATACGCAGTATTTT
once	TRBV6-5	-	TRBJ1-6	CASSWARGSSNSPLHF	TGTGCCAGCAGTTGGGCCAGGGGTAGTTCGAATTCACCCCTCCACTTT
-	TRBV19	TRBD2	TRBJ2-2	CASRRGLANTGELFF	TGTGCCAGTAGACGGGGACTAGCGAACACCGGGGAGCTGTTTTTT
-	TRBV4-2	TRBD2	TRBJ2-7	CASSPAGARYEQYF	TGTGCCAGCAGCCCAGCGGGAGCCCGCTACGAGCAGTACTTC
-	TRBV19	TRBD1	TRBJ2-1	CASSGGTGYINEQFF	TGTGCCAGTAGTGGTGGGACAGGGTATATCAATGAGCAGTTCTTC
-	TRBV5-1	-	TRBJ1-1	CASSLAGGVTEAFF	TGCGCCAGCAGCTTGGCCGGCGGAGTGACTGAAGCTTTCTTT
-	TRBV27	-	TRBJ1-1	CASSSGTEAFF	TGTGCCAGCAGTTCGGGCACTGAAGCTTTCTTT
-	TRBV28	TRBD2	TRBJ2-5	CASSFPLAGAAETQYF	TGTGCCAGCAGTTTCCCACTAGCGGGGGCTGCAGAGACCCAGTACTTC
-	TRBV5-1	-	TRBJ2-5	CASSVSGEETQYF	TGCGCCAGCAGCGTATCAGGGGAAGAGACCCAGTACTTC
-	TRBV7-9	TRBD1	TRBJ1-1	CASSPGRTGGTEAFF	TGTGCCAGCAGCCCGGGCCGGACAGGGGGTACTGAAGCTTTCTTT
-	TRBV27	TRBD2	TRBJ2-4	CASSSRVGIAGGFGAKNIQYF	TGTGCCAGCAGTTCCCGAGTGGGAATAGCGGGGGGTTTCGGGGCCAAAAACATTCAGTACTTC
-	TRBV2	-	TRBJ1-5	CASSIAGLVQPQHF	TGTGCCAGCAGCATTGCAGGGTTGGTTCAGCCCCAGCATTTT
-	TRBV12-5	-	TRBJ1-5	CASGLEPQPQHF	TGTGCTAGTGGTTTAGAGCCCCAGCCCCAGCATTTT
-	TRBV6-6	TRBD1	TRBJ1-2	CASSSGTGNYGYTF	TGTGCCAGCAGTTCAGGGACAGGGAACTATGGCTACACCTTC
-	TRBV19	-	TRBJ1-2	CASSLKGQSPYGYTF	TGTGCCAGTAGTCTGAAGGGACAATCCCCTTATGGCTACACCTTC
few	TRBV11-2	TRBD2	TRBJ2-1	CASSLGGGPYNEQFF	TGTGCCAGCAGCTTGGGCGGGGGACCATACAATGAGCAGTTCTTC
-	TRBV2	-	TRBJ2-2	CASSEIGEKAGELFF	TGTGCCAGCAGTGAAATTGGGGAGAAAGCCGGGGAGCTGTTTTTT
-	TRBV5-1	-	TRBJ2-3	CASSFDTRDSRDTQYF	TGCGCCAGCAGCTTTGACACCCGGGACTCACGAGATACGCAGTATTTT
-	TRBV21-1	-	TRBJ1-1	CANGGGNRHTEAFF	TGTGCCAACGGGGGGGGGAATCGCCACACTGAAGCTTTCTTT
-	TRBV7-8	-	TRBJ1-5	CASSRGGGQPQHF	TGTGCCAGCAGCCGGGGGGGCGGTCAGCCCCAGCATTTT
-	TRBV6-5	TRBD2	TRBJ2-7	CASSVAGANYEQYF	TGTGCCAGCAGCGTAGCGGGGGCGAACTACGAGCAGTACTTC
-	TRBV9	-	TRBJ2-1	CASSVTGHFNEQFF	TGTGCCAGCAGCGTTACCGGACACTTCAATGAGCAGTTCTTC
-	TRBV9	TRBD2	TRBJ2-1	CASSVVEGRGEQFF	TGTGCCAGCAGCGTAGTGGAAGGGAGGGGTGAGCAGTTCTTC
-	TRBV27	TRBD1	TRBJ1-5	CASRQGNSNQPQHF	TGTGCCAGCCGACAGGGAAATAGCAATCAGCCCCAGCATTTT